The TCR beta chain under discussion was sequenced for a study of early T cells in non-severe SARS-CoV-2 infection. Study outcomes and limitations: Database matching using VDJdb favored anti-spike CD8 responses, with private and CD4 specificities left missing.

In this sample, this clonotype turned up many times. What it binds is not known. TCRdb reprocessed the 5' RACE reads via MiXCR and lists one record per CDR3 protein. The repertoire holds some 40,000 distinct CDR3 sequences, with around 3.9% as singletons. V lost 1 base and J lost 4, with 5 bases in between. This CDR3 contains 14 residues. The germline gives CDR1 KGHSH, CDR2 LQKENI. Source material: whole blood. The source of this sequence is an adult who was a healthcare worker with PCR-confirmed SARS-CoV-2 infection or an uninfected control (not recorded which). The chain uses TRBV18 and TRBJ1-6; no firm D call. The CDR3 loop reads CASSPQEYNSPLHF. The CDR3 coding sequence is TGTGCCAGCTCACCACAGGAATATAATTCACCCCTCCACTTT.